This TCR beta chain was identified during a study of T cells in localized non-small cell lung cancer. Study-wide results and caveats: Higher blood T cell density went with longer overall survival. Adjacent lung held a median roughly 50 of the top 100 tumor clones. Measurement of T cell clonality placed uninvolved adjacent lung highest, above the level in tumor. Heterogeneity within the tumor remains possible, as just one region underwent sequencing.

Measured with immunoSEQ multiplex PCR; TCRdb has only the in-frame clones, and not every one. The table has some 53,000 clones, 80% to 90% seen once. As to this clone: As yet, its antigen is unknown.

The CDR3 runs 12 residues. The TCR sequence derives from a male donor older than 55 with stage III squamous cell lung carcinoma. This chain uses TRBV21-1 with TRBJ1-4; the tabulated D call, TRBD1, remains unverified against the DNA. TRBV21-1 is noted as a pseudogene. Sequenced here: peripheral blood, sampled before any cancer treatment. The CDR3 DNA follows: TGTGCCAGCATCCTAAAGTCGGGCAGGGATGGATTT. Translation gives CASILKSGRDGF.